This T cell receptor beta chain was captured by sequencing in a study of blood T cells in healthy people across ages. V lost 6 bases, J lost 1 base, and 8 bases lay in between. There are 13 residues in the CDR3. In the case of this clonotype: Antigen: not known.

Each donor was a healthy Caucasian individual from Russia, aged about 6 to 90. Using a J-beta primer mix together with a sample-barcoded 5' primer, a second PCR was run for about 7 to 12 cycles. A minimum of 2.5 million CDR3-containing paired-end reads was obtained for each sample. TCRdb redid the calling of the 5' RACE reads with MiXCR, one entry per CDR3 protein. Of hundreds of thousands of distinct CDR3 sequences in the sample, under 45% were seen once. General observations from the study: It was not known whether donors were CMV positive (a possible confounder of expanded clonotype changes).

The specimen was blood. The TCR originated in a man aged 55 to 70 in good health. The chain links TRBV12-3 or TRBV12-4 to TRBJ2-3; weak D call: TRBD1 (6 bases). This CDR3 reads CASRWTGTDTQYF. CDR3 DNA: TGTGCCAGCAGATGGACAGGCACAGATACGCAGTATTTT.